The 27 T cell receptor beta chains presented below share a single source sample, sequenced in a study of OX40 agonist ivuxolimab in advanced cancers. Data came from immunoSEQ multiplex PCR; TCRdb stores just in-frame clones and leaves some out. The table lists some 43,000 clones, around 87% of them singletons. The starting material was CD4+ or CD8+ T cells sorted from blood, obtained in a trial of the OX40 agonist ivuxolimab. Source of these receptors: an adult with an advanced solid tumor such as melanoma, head and neck, liver or kidney cancer.

The chain has TRBV6-1 and TRBJ1-1; tentatively, D is TRBD1 (6 bases). V gave up 3 bases and J gave up 5 bases, with 10 bases separating them. Germline-derived CDR1 and CDR2 are MNHNS and SASEGT. The CDR3 extends over 13 amino acids. Here the CDR3 reads CASSETGRTEAFF. CDR3 sequence (DNA): TGTGCCAGCAGTGAGACAGGCAGGACTGAAGCTTTCTTT.

This rearrangement joins TRBV19 to TRBJ2-3; 12 bases map to TRBD2. This CDR3 is 15 amino acids long. Germline CDR1 is LNHDA and CDR2 is SQIVND (reference sequence). With V trimmed by 5 bases and J by 10 bases, 10 bases remained unmatched. CDR3 sequence reads: CASSGGRTSGAAQYF. In nucleotides, the CDR3 is TGTGCCAGTAGTGGAGGACGGACTAGCGGGGCGGCGCAGTATTTT.

V gene TRBV28 combines with J gene TRBJ2-7; TRBD2 is a possible D gene (7 bases). V lost 2 bases, J lost 5 bases, and 13 bases lay in between. The CDR3 covers 14 residues. Germline V gene sequence: CDR1 MDHEN, CDR2 SYDVKM. The CDR3 loop is CASSLGGGPHEQYF. The CDR3 DNA reads as TGTGCCAGCAGTTTAGGGGGGGGGCCCCACGAGCAGTACTTC.

The chain has TRBV5-1 and TRBJ1-1, with D possibly matching TRBD1 (5 bases). The CDR3 is 15 residues long. CDR1 SGHRS and CDR2 YFSETQ come from the germline V gene. V was shortened by 2 bases and J by 1 base, with 12 bases between the two germline ends. The CDR3 sequence is CASSLSGAQNTEAFF. CDR3 nucleotide sequence: TGCGCCAGCAGCTTATCCGGGGCACAGAACACTGAAGCTTTCTTT.

Note on this clone: One end of the junction does not line up with germline, which may come from a read error. This chain uses TRBV6-1 with TRBJ1-2, with TRBD1 matching 12 bases. This CDR3 is 16 amino acids long. Germline V gives CDR1 MNHNS, CDR2 SASEGT. CDR3 loop: CASSEGRDRGHPREDF. CDR3 sequence (DNA): TGTGCCAGCAGTGAAGGTCGGGACAGGGGGCACCCGAGGGAGGACTTC.

The rearrangement joins TRBV4-1 to TRBJ1-3, with D perhaps matching TRBD1 (6 bases). There are 16 residues in the CDR3. V was cut by 1 base and J by 1 base, with 11 bases left in between. Germline loops: CDR1 MGHRA, CDR2 YSYEKL. For the CDR3, the DNA is TGCGCCAGCAGCCAAGTAGGGGGGACTTCTGGAAACACCATATATTTT. This codes for CASSQVGGTSGNTIYF.

The CDR3: CASSLSMNTEAFF. The CDR3 DNA sequence: TGTGCCAGCAGTCTTTCCATGAACACTGAAGCTTTCTTT. The chain has TRBV2 and TRBJ1-1; D ambiguous. This CDR3 has 13 amino acids. Germline CDR1 SNHLY, CDR2 FYNNEI. Trimming shortened V by 5 bases and J by 0 bases, and 7 bases separated the two germline ends.

This chain connects TRBV27 to TRBJ1-1; D gene ambiguous. V lost 6 bases and J lost 1, with 15 bases in between. The CDR3 spans 15 residues. Germline V gives CDR1 MNHEY, CDR2 SMNVEV (reference sequence). The CDR3 here is CASSTSVFGNTEAFF. The CDR3 DNA sequence: TGTGCCAGCAGCACGTCGGTGTTCGGGAACACTGAAGCTTTCTTT.

V usage is TRBV19 and J usage is TRBJ1-3; D unresolved. The CDR3 loop spans 16 amino acids. V was cut by 5 bases and J by 4 bases, with 18 bases left in between. CDR1 and CDR2 (germline): LNHDA, SQIVND (reference sequence). The CDR3 here is CASSLPKAQAGNTIYF. The CDR3 DNA follows: TGTGCCAGTAGTCTCCCTAAGGCCCAGGCCGGAAACACCATATATTTT.

This rearrangement joins TRBV28 to TRBJ2-7, with unresolved D. The CDR3 loop spans 10 amino acids. With 5 bases removed from V and 4 bases from J, the gap between germline ends came to 3 bases. In germline, CDR1 is MDHEN, CDR2 SYDVKM. CDR3 loop: CASSAYEQYF. CDR3 bases: TGTGCCAGCAGTGCATACGAGCAGTACTTC.

The chain employs TRBV5-1 and TRBJ1-2; 7 bases agree with TRBD1. The germline V gene encodes CDR1 SGHRS and CDR2 YFSETQ. The CDR3 totals 13 residues. Germline trimming cut 9 bases from V and 2 bases from J; bases unmatched to any gene: 7. CDR3 amino acids: CATATGINYGYTF. CDR3 sequence (DNA): TGCGCCACCGCGACAGGGATCAACTATGGCTACACCTTC.

The rearrangement joins TRBV4-2 to TRBJ1-4, with a weak D call TRBD1 (6 bases). Deletions cut 1 base from V and 5 bases from J, with 11 bases between. The CDR3 totals 15 residues. CDR1 and CDR2 from the germline V gene are LGHNA and YNFKEQ. The CDR3 sequence is CASSQGGTPNEKLFF. The CDR3 bases are TGTGCCAGCAGCCAAGGAGGGACACCGAATGAAAAACTGTTTTTT.

The chain joins TRBV5-4 to TRBJ1-2, with 9 bases that match TRBD1. The germline V gene encodes CDR1 SGHNT and CDR2 YYREEE (reference sequence). The junction had 13 bases not matched to a gene; V was cut back by 4 bases and J by 0 bases. This CDR3 is built from 18 residues. The CDR3 region is CASSIYRGRAFANYGYTF. CDR3 coding DNA: TGTGCCAGCAGCATATACAGGGGGCGAGCGTTTGCTAACTATGGCTACACCTTC.

The rearrangement links TRBV25-1 to TRBJ2-7, with 10 bases fitting TRBD1. V shed 4 bases, J shed 6 bases, and the junction held 9 bases outside the gene matches. Germline-derived CDR1 and CDR2 are MGHDK and SYGVNS. This CDR3 region has 15 residues. In DNA, the CDR3 is TGTGCCAGCAGTGCTGTAACCGGGACAGGGGTCGAGCAGTACTTC. This sequence encodes CASSAVTGTGVEQYF.

This chain joins TRBV6-1 and TRBJ1-1, with a possible D match to TRBD1 (6 bases). The V gene lost 5 bases and the J gene lost 4 bases, with 17 bases spanning the gap. Germline CDR1 reads MNHNS; CDR2 reads SASEGT. This CDR3 spans 15 amino acids. Here the CDR3 reads CASSWGHPRGTEAFF. CDR3 nucleotide sequence: TGTGCCAGCAGTTGGGGACACCCACGAGGCACTGAAGCTTTCTTT.

The rearrangement uses TRBV18 and TRBJ1-2, with D perhaps TRBD1 (5 bases). With 3 bases removed from V and 3 bases from J, the gap between germline ends came to 8 bases. The germline V gene has CDR1 KGHSH and CDR2 LQKENI. The CDR3 runs 13 residues. CDR3 DNA: TGTGCCAGCTCACCCACAGGAGACTATGGCTACACCTTC. Translating it yields CASSPTGDYGYTF. The variable domain in full, with the rest retrieved from reference TRBV18 and TRBJ1-2, is NAGVMQNPRHLVRRRGQEARLRCSPMKGHSHVYWYRQLPEEGLKFMVYLQKENIIDESGMPKERFSAEFPKEGPSILRIQQVVRGDSAAYFCASSPTGDYGYTFGSGTRLTVV.

The sample holds a few counts of this clone. V is TRBV7-9 and J is TRBJ2-7, with a possible D match to TRBD1 (6 bases). Per the germline V gene, CDR1 is SEHNR and CDR2 is FQNEAQ (reference sequence). Trimming stripped 1 base from V and 3 bases from J, with 10 bases between. CDR3 length: 14 amino acids. As DNA, the CDR3 is TGTGCCAGCAGCTTAGGCCCAGGGGACTACGAGCAGTACTTC. Residues: CASSLGPGDYEQYF.

This chain joins TRBV6-6 and TRBJ2-3, with D possibly matching TRBD2 (6 bases). Germline V gene sequence: CDR1 MNHNY, CDR2 SVGAGI (reference sequence). CDR3 size: 15 residues. Trimming pared 9 bases from V and 2 bases from J, leaving 18 bases between. The CDR3 DNA follows: TGTGCCAGTGAAGAACGCGGCGGGAACACAGATACGCAGTATTTT. It encodes CASEERGGNTDTQYF.

The chain has TRBV19 and TRBJ2-1; weak D call: TRBD1 (6 bases). The germline gives CDR1 LNHDA, CDR2 SQIVND (reference sequence). V dropped 3 bases and J dropped 3 bases, with 12 bases sitting between them. This CDR3 has 15 residues. The CDR3 region is CASSITRTVYNEQFF. CDR3 sequence (DNA): TGTGCCAGTAGTATCACGCGGACAGTCTACAATGAGCAGTTCTTC. The complete variable domain, with remaining parts taken from reference TRBV19 and TRBJ2-1, reads DGGITQSPKYLFRKEGQNVTLSCEQNLNHDAMYWYRQDPGQGLRLIYYSQIVNDFQKGDIAEGYSVSREKKESFPLTVTSAQKNPTAFYLCASSITRTVYNEQFFGPGTRLTVL.

Comments on this clone: This same CDR3 is encoded by further DNA sequences in the sample. V gene TRBV2 combines with J gene TRBJ1-5, with 7 bases matching TRBD1. V lost 6 bases and J lost 2; bases outside the gene matches: 4. The CDR3 spans 14 residues. CDR1 is SNHLY and CDR2 is FYNNEI in the germline V gene. CDR3 amino acids: CASRTGLGNQPQHF. CDR3 DNA: TGTGCCAGCAGGACAGGGCTTGGCAATCAGCCCCAGCATTTT.

This clone has only a few counts. The CDR3 DNA reads TGTGCCAGCAGTGAAACTAGCGGGACCTACGAGCAGTACTTC. Its protein product is CASSETSGTYEQYF. V gene TRBV6-1 combines with J gene TRBJ2-7, with 10 bases matching TRBD2. Germline V gene sequence: CDR1 MNHNS, CDR2 SASEGT. After removal of 2 bases from V and 2 bases from J, the junction contained 0 bases not matched to a gene. The CDR3 loop spans 14 amino acids.

The chain employs TRBV14 and TRBJ2-7, with D unclear. Between the trimmed V and J ends, which lost 2 bases and 11 bases, there was a span of 10 bases. This CDR3 contains 11 residues. CDR1 and CDR2 from the germline V gene are SGHDN and FVKESK. The CDR3 DNA reads TGTGCCAGCAGCCAATTTTGGGAAAAGTACTTC. Amino acid sequence: CASSQFWEKYF.

This rearrangement joins TRBV11-1 to TRBJ2-7, with TRBD2 as a possible D gene (6 bases). CDR1 is SGHAT and CDR2 is FQDESV in the germline V gene (reference sequence). The CDR3 sequence is 15 residues long. V was clipped by 2 bases and J by 2 bases, with 13 bases between them. CDR3 sequence (DNA): TGTGCCAGCAGCTTACTGGCGGGGAATCCCTACGAGCAGTACTTC. Residues: CASSLLAGNPYEQYF.

This clone appeared a single time. The chain uses TRBV5-1 and TRBJ2-1; TRBD2 matches at 13 bases. Trimming cost V 2 bases and J 4 bases; bases outside gene matches: 9. The germline gives CDR1 SGHRS, CDR2 YFSETQ. This CDR3 is 18 amino acids long. The CDR3 DNA reads as TGCGCCAGCAGCTTCTATGCGACTAGCGGGGGGTTTTACAATGAGCAGTTCTTC. Its protein is CASSFYATSGGFYNEQFF.

The chain links TRBV6-4 to TRBJ1-3; D gene unclear. Looked up from germline, CDR1 is MRHNA and CDR2 is SNTAGT. The CDR3 loop spans 15 amino acids. Trimming stripped 6 bases from V and 1 base from J, with 13 bases between. The CDR3 reads CASSPGVGSGNTIYF. DNA for the CDR3: TGTGCCAGCAGCCCCGGGGTTGGTTCTGGAAACACCATATATTTT.

The CDR3 nucleotides are TGTGCCAGCAGCTCAGGTGAAAAACTGTTTTTT. Protein: CASSSGEKLFF. The chain joins TRBV7-9 to TRBJ1-4; D is unresolved. CDR3 length equals 11 residues. The V gene's germline CDR1 is SEHNR and CDR2 FQNEAQ (reference sequence). V lost 4 bases, J lost 7 bases, and 4 bases lay in between.

This chain joins TRBV9 and TRBJ2-7, with 11 bases identical to TRBD2. The trim removed 0 bases at V and 3 bases at J, leaving 8 bases unmatched. CDR3 length equals 17 residues. Germline values: CDR1 SGDLS, CDR2 YYNGEE. The CDR3: CASSVAHELAGVYEQYF. As DNA, the CDR3 is TGTGCCAGCAGCGTAGCTCACGAACTAGCGGGAGTCTACGAGCAGTACTTC.